This note documents a single T cell receptor beta chain sequence. Its cognate antigen is unknown. This sample was included in a study of T cell responses to AZD1222 COVID-19 vaccine. General observations from the study: Clonal diversity was possibly underestimated, and the donors were mostly white British, with more females. With dominance at 160-218 and 743-854, vaccine-associated CD4 TCRs spanned spike. In all cases, repertoires were sampled only after the peak T cell response.

TCRdb keeps only in-frame clones here, not all; method: immunoSEQ multiplex PCR. This sample has under 150,000 clones, with roughly 88% found just once. The CDR3 is made up of 17 amino acids. In germline, CDR1 is MGHRA, CDR2 YSYEKL. Trimming took 4 bases from V and 0 from J; bases not matched to a gene: 4. This TCR was recovered from an adult in good health. The rearrangement uses TRBV4-1 and TRBJ1-3, with 12 bases aligning to TRBD1. The sequencing used peripheral blood, collected on day 0 of AZD1222 vaccination. CDR3 sequence: CASSRGQGALSGNTIYF. In DNA, the CDR3 is TGCGCCAGCAGCCGGGGACAGGGGGCCCTCTCTGGAAACACCATATATTTT.